The 10 T cell receptor beta chains listed next were all sequenced from one sample in a study of shared clonotypes between healthy human individuals. Profiled with immunoSEQ multiplex PCR; TCRdb holds only in-frame clones, not every one. The sample holds under 2.5 million clones; about nine tenths are singletons and the top ten take about 0.36%. Sequenced input: naive CD4+ T cells from PBMCs. The subset was: CD45RA+ positively selected. These receptors were collected from a man aged 18 to 30 in good health. Some clones in this sample may be carry-over from other donors' samples.

This chain joins TRBV11-2 and TRBJ2-1; D ambiguous. Germline V gene sequence: CDR1 SGHAT, CDR2 FQNNGV. The CDR3 contains 14 residues. V dropped 5 bases and J dropped 2 bases, with 10 bases sitting between them. CDR3 sequence: CASSPGRAYNEQFF. CDR3 coding DNA: TGTGCCAGCAGCCCCGGACGGGCCTACAATGAGCAGTTCTTC.

With respect to this clone: The germline gene is not matched at one end of the junction; a read error may be the cause. V is TRBV6-5 and J is TRBJ2-5; D is unclear. Germline V CDR1 and CDR2: MNHEY, SVGAGI. The CDR3 length is 13 residues. DNA for the CDR3: TGTGCCAGCAGTTTCCGCCCCCAAAAGACCCAGTACTTC. It translates to CASSFRPQKTQYF.

V gene TRBV5-1 combines with J gene TRBJ2-7, with 7 bases identical to TRBD2. The V segment lost 3 bases and the J segment 2 bases; nucleotides outside the gene matches: 8. CDR1 and CDR2 (germline): SGHRS, YFSETQ. This CDR3 is built from 15 residues. CDR3 in amino acids: CASSSREASAYEQYF. CDR3 DNA: TGCGCCAGCAGCTCTCGGGAGGCCTCGGCCTACGAGCAGTACTTC.

This chain links TRBV9 with TRBJ2-2; D might be TRBD1 (6 bases). The length of the CDR3 is 15 residues. Per the germline V gene, CDR1 is SGDLS and CDR2 is YYNGEE. Trimming left V 4 bases short and J 6 bases short, with 16 bases between. The CDR3 is CASSYDRGQSGELFF. The CDR3 nucleotides read TGTGCCAGCAGCTATGACAGAGGACAGTCCGGGGAGCTGTTTTTT.

This sequence joins TRBV11-2 and TRBJ2-7; weak D call: TRBD2 (6 bases). Germline lookup yields CDR1 SGHAT and CDR2 FQNNGV. The V gene lost 2 bases and the J gene lost 9 bases, with 11 bases spanning the gap. This CDR3 comprises 12 residues. Here the CDR3 reads CASSLLGEVQYF. The CDR3 region has the DNA TGTGCCAGCAGCTTATTGGGGGAGGTGCAGTACTTC.

With regard to this clone: The sample carries other DNA sequences with the same CDR3. This sequence joins TRBV9 and TRBJ2-7; 10 bases are shared with TRBD2. J gave up 3 bases and V 1 base, and 4 bases lay outside the gene matches. CDR3 length: 15 amino acids. The germline V gene encodes CDR1 SGDLS and CDR2 YYNGEE. The CDR3 reads CASSVLAGGSYEQYF. The CDR3 nucleotides read TGTGCCAGCAGCGTATTAGCGGGAGGTAGCTACGAGCAGTACTTC. The whole variable domain, filled in from reference TRBV9 and TRBJ2-7, reads DSGVTQTPKHLITATGQRVTLRCSPRSGDLSVYWYQQSLDQGLQFLIQYYNGEERAKGNILERFSAQQFPDLHSELNLSSLELGDSALYFCASSVLAGGSYEQYFGPGTRLTVT.

This sequence joins TRBV27 and TRBJ1-4; the D gene is possibly TRBD1 (5 bases). Germline values: CDR1 MNHEY, CDR2 SMNVEV (reference sequence). The CDR3 has 14 amino acids. Trimming pared 2 bases from V and 6 bases from J, leaving 10 bases between. CDR3 sequence (DNA): TGTGCCAGCAGTTTAAGACAGAATCATGAAAAACTGTTTTTT. Translated: CASSLRQNHEKLFF.

This chain uses TRBV11-1 with TRBJ2-3, with 9 bases matching TRBD1. Per the germline V gene, CDR1 is SGHAT and CDR2 is FQDESV (reference sequence). V shed 5 bases, J shed 4 bases, and the junction held 13 bases outside the gene matches. This CDR3 region has 17 residues. The CDR3 DNA reads TGTGCCAGCAGCCGAACGTCAGTGACAGGGGGTTCAGATACGCAGTATTTT. Its translation: CASSRTSVTGGSDTQYF.

The chain couples TRBV19 to TRBJ1-5; the D is unclear. Germline CDR1 and CDR2: LNHDA and SQIVND (reference sequence). Trimming took off 5 bases at V and 0 bases at J, with 5 bases between the two ends. There are 13 residues in the CDR3. For the CDR3, the DNA is TGTGCCAGTAGTTCGGTTAGCAATCAGCCCCAGCATTTT. Encoded protein: CASSSVSNQPQHF. The entire variable domain, with the rest obtained from reference TRBV19 and TRBJ1-5, is as follows: DGGITQSPKYLFRKEGQNVTLSCEQNLNHDAMYWYRQDPGQGLRLIYYSQIVNDFQKGDIAEGYSVSREKKESFPLTVTSAQKNPTAFYLCASSSVSNQPQHFGDGTRLSIL.

V and J are TRBV10-3 and TRBJ1-6; unclear D gene. Germline CDR1 reads ENHRY; CDR2 reads SYGVKD. The V and J ends lost 3 bases and 9 bases respectively, with 9 bases between them. The CDR3 sequence is 13 residues long. CDR3 coding DNA: TGTGCCATCAGTGACAACAGTCCTTCACCCCTCCACTTT. Its protein product is CAISDNSPSPLHF.